A single sample is the source of the 32 T cell receptor beta chains below, sequenced in a study of cytomegalovirus exposure and HLA in healthy donors. PCR amplification relied on 60 Vbeta primers (plus 13 Jbeta primers). Profiled with immunoSEQ multiplex PCR; TCRdb holds only in-frame clones, not every one. This repertoire shows some 20,000 clones, 60% to 80% found once; its top ten account for more than 3%. Sequences were obtained from PBMCs. The origin of the receptors is a man aged 18 to 35 in good health and CMV-seronegative.

This chain connects TRBV29-1 to TRBJ1-1, with D possibly being TRBD1 (6 bases). Germline V gives CDR1 SQVTM, CDR2 ANQGSEA. Between the trimmed V and J ends, which lost 5 bases and 1 base, there was a span of 8 bases. The CDR3 contains 12 residues. CDR3 DNA sequence: TGCAGCGTTACGACAGGGAACACTGAAGCTTTCTTT. The encoded protein is CSVTTGNTEAFF.

This clone was seen only a few times. The V and J genes are TRBV30 and TRBJ1-1; no clear D. This CDR3 region has 21 residues. Germline CDR1 and CDR2: GTSNPN and SVGIG (reference sequence). Trimming cost V 8 bases and J 0 bases, with 37 bases left between them. CDR3 sequence reads: CARTFRSRTSGVPTVNTEAFF. CDR3 coding DNA: TGTGCCCGGACGTTTCGCTCGAGGACTAGCGGAGTGCCTACAGTGAACACTGAAGCTTTCTTT.

The CDR3 sequence is CASRVEGAVTDTQYF. Written as DNA, the CDR3 is TGTGCCAGCAGAGTCGAGGGGGCAGTAACAGATACGCAGTATTTT. J is TRBJ2-3 and V is TRBV6-1; TRBD1 aligns across 7 bases. The CDR3 is 15 residues long. V lost 6 bases and J lost 3; bases outside the gene matches: 9. The germline V gene has CDR1 MNHNS and CDR2 SASEGT.

This clone appeared a few times. The V and J genes are TRBV2 and TRBJ2-3; possibly TRBD2 for D (6 bases). Germline V CDR1 and CDR2: SNHLY, FYNNEI. V gave up 5 bases and J gave up 0 bases, with 18 bases separating them. The CDR3 spans 17 residues. The CDR3 DNA follows: TGTGCCAGCAGTCGGCAGGGACTGGCTGCCAGCACAGATACGCAGTATTTT. It is translated as CASSRQGLAASTDTQYF.

The chain links TRBV14 to TRBJ2-3; D remains ambiguous. Trimming removed 0 bases at V and 9 bases at J, with 10 bases between. The germline gives CDR1 SGHDN, CDR2 FVKESK. The CDR3 runs to 13 residues. Here the CDR3 reads CASSQDRRSTQYF. DNA of the CDR3: TGTGCCAGCAGCCAAGATCGCCGTAGCACGCAGTATTTT. Looking up the rest from reference TRBV14 and TRBJ2-3 gives the full variable domain: EAGVTQFPSHSVIEKGQTVTLRCDPISGHDNLYWYRRVMGKEIKFLLHFVKESKQDESGMPNNRFLAERTGGTYSTLKVQPAELEDSGVYFCASSQDRRSTQYFGPGTRLTVL.

The chain combines TRBV30 with TRBJ1-2; D is unclear. The CDR3 runs 14 residues. Trimming took off 3 bases at V and 4 bases at J, with 15 bases between the two ends. Germline V lookup: CDR1 GTSNPN, CDR2 SVGIG (reference sequence). The CDR3 reads CAWRQIPGSYGYTF. The CDR3 coding sequence is TGTGCCTGGAGGCAGATACCGGGATCCTATGGCTACACCTTC. Filled out from reference TRBV30 and TRBJ1-2, the complete variable domain reads SQTIHQWPATLVQPVGSPLSLECTVEGTSNPNLYWYRQAAGRGLQLLFYSVGIGQISSEVPQNLSASRPQDRQFILSSKKLLLSDSGFYLCAWRQIPGSYGYTFGSGTRLTVV.

This clone was detected a few times. The chain is built from TRBV21-1 and TRBJ2-6; the table's D call TRBD1 went unverified against the DNA. TRBV21-1 counts as a pseudogene. The CDR3 runs to 16 residues. CDR3 region: CAKGEQGRPGANVLTF. The DNA of the CDR3 is TGTGCTAAGGGGGAACAGGGAAGACCTGGGGCCAACGTCCTGACTTTC.

This clone was found a few times. This chain joins TRBV7-8 and TRBJ2-1; no firm D call. Germline CDR1 reads SGHVS; CDR2 reads FQNEAQ. Trimming removed 4 bases from V and 7 bases from J, with 11 bases in between. The CDR3 spans 13 residues. The DNA for the CDR3 is TGTGCCAGCAGCTCCCCGACTGTGAATGAGCAGTTCTTC. It specifies CASSSPTVNEQFF.

This chain joins TRBV7-9 and TRBJ2-1; 7 bases match TRBD1. V lost 6 bases to trimming and J lost 0 bases; unmatched junction nucleotides: 11. The CDR3 consists of 17 residues. CDR1 is SEHNR, CDR2 FQNEAQ, per germline (reference sequence). The CDR3 is CASSRRDSYFSYNEQFF. The CDR3 nucleotides read TGTGCCAGCAGTCGACGGGACAGTTACTTCTCCTACAATGAGCAGTTCTTC.

The chain joins TRBV30 to TRBJ2-7; D remains ambiguous. V lost 3 bases and J 0 bases, leaving 9 bases between the germline ends. The length of the CDR3 is 13 residues. Germline loops: CDR1 GTSNPN, CDR2 SVGIG (reference sequence). In DNA form, the CDR3 reads TGTGCCTGGAGCTTCGGAGACTCCTACGAGCAGTACTTC. Translating gives CAWSFGDSYEQYF.

Only a few counts were recorded for this clone. The chain employs TRBV30 and TRBJ2-7; tentative D call: TRBD1 (6 bases). The germline V gene encodes CDR1 GTSNPN and CDR2 SVGIG (reference sequence). V shed 2 bases and J shed 2 bases, with 13 bases lying between them. This CDR3 has 14 amino acids. CDR3 coding DNA: TGTGCCTGGAGTCCGAAAGGGGGTACCTACGAGCAGTACTTC. Protein sequence: CAWSPKGGTYEQYF.

CDR3: CSVLPNMRTGELFF. The CDR3 nucleotides are TGCAGCGTTCTACCGAATATGAGGACCGGGGAGCTGTTTTTT. The J gene is TRBJ2-2, the V gene TRBV29-1; D gene ambiguous. CDR3 length: 14 residues. The V gene lost 5 bases and the J gene lost 5 bases, with 15 bases spanning the gap. Germline CDR1 is SQVTM and CDR2 is ANQGSEA.

This clone was counted a single time. The gene calls are TRBV7-2 and TRBJ1-1; possible D gene TRBD1, 6 bases. The CDR3 length is 14 residues. Trimming took off 3 bases at V and 0 bases at J, with 8 bases between the two ends. Germline CDR1 SGHTA, CDR2 FQGNSA. The CDR3 nucleotides read TGTGCCAGCAGCTTGGGGACAATGAACACTGAAGCTTTCTTT. Protein product: CASSLGTMNTEAFF.

The chain is built from TRBV25-1 and TRBJ2-7; D unresolved. The CDR3 has 12 amino acids. Germline V gives CDR1 MGHDK, CDR2 SYGVNS. Trimming removed 3 bases at V and 3 bases at J, with 6 bases between. Here the CDR3 DNA reads TGTGCCAGCAGTGAGGGCCGCTACGAGCAGTACTTC. This encodes CASSEGRYEQYF.

This clone showed up just a few times. The rearrangement uses TRBV5-1 and TRBJ2-1; 14 nucleotides agree with TRBD2. Per germline, CDR1 SGHRS and CDR2 YFSETQ. The CDR3 extends over 15 amino acids. The J segment lost 7 bases and the V segment lost 4 bases, leaving 4 bases of the junction unmatched. CDR3 region: CASSPGTSGRNEQFF. The CDR3 DNA follows: TGCGCCAGCAGCCCAGGGACTAGCGGGAGAAATGAGCAGTTCTTC.

V usage is TRBV14 and J usage is TRBJ2-5, with TRBD2 identical over 10 bases. The junction had 8 bases not matched to a gene; V was cut back by 5 bases and J by 5 bases. The CDR3 is 15 residues long. The germline gives CDR1 SGHDN, CDR2 FVKESK. The CDR3 sequence is CASSFAGTSDETQYF. The CDR3 nucleotides read TGTGCCAGCAGCTTCGCCGGGACTAGCGATGAGACCCAGTACTTC.

CDR3 in amino acids: CASSQQPNYGYTF. The CDR3 nucleotides are TGTGCCAGCAGCCAACAGCCTAACTATGGCTACACCTTC. The V call is TRBV5-6, the J call TRBJ1-2; the D is unclear. The CDR3 runs 13 residues. Between the trimmed V and J ends, which lost 4 bases and 0 bases, there was a span of 7 bases. CDR1 and CDR2 from the germline V gene are SGHDT and YYEEEE. Variable domain in full (rest from reference TRBV5-6 and TRBJ1-2): DAGVTQSPTHLIKTRGQQVTLRCSPKSGHDTVSWYQQALGQGPQFIFQYYEEEERQRGNFPDRFSGHQFPNYSSELNVNALLLGDSALYLCASSQQPNYGYTFGSGTRLTVV.

This chain connects TRBV30 to TRBJ1-5; no definite D call. From germline, CDR1 is GTSNPN and CDR2 SVGIG (reference sequence). This CDR3 has 14 amino acids. The V end was cut by 0 bases, the J end by 7 bases, with 13 bases between. The CDR3 reads CAWSVGSRNQPQHF. The CDR3, as DNA: TGTGCCTGGAGTGTCGGATCCAGGAACCAGCCCCAGCATTTT.

This rearrangement joins TRBV30 to TRBJ2-1; 7 bases align to TRBD2. Trimming took 2 bases from V and 4 from J; bases not matched to a gene: 2. The CDR3 extends over 13 amino acids. The germline V gene encodes CDR1 GTSNPN and CDR2 SVGIG (reference sequence). CDR3 sequence: CAWSSSGYNEQFF. CDR3 DNA sequence: TGTGCCTGGAGTTCTAGCGGATACAATGAGCAGTTCTTC. The whole variable domain, remainder taken from reference TRBV30 and TRBJ2-1, is SQTIHQWPATLVQPVGSPLSLECTVEGTSNPNLYWYRQAAGRGLQLLFYSVGIGQISSEVPQNLSASRPQDRQFILSSKKLLLSDSGFYLCAWSSSGYNEQFFGPGTRLTVL.

The J gene is TRBJ2-6, the V gene TRBV4-3; D perhaps matches TRBD2 (5 bases). This CDR3 comprises 17 residues. Germline V gene data show CDR1 as LGHNA and CDR2 as YSLEER. The germline V and J ends were trimmed by 1 base and 0 bases, with 10 bases remaining between them. Here the CDR3 DNA reads TGCGCCAGCAGCCAAGGGACGGGGAGCTCTGGGGCCAACGTCCTGACTTTC. Protein sequence: CASSQGTGSSGANVLTF.

As regards this clone: A read error may account for a junction end that differs from germline. The CDR3 sequence is CAWSGGLPPSPHF. The CDR3 region has the DNA TGTGCCTGGAGCGGGGGACTACCCCCATCCCCGCATTTT. The chain couples TRBV30 to TRBJ2-3; TRBD2 aligns across 7 bases. The CDR3 loop spans 13 amino acids. Germline V gene data show CDR1 as GTSNPN and CDR2 as SVGIG (reference sequence).

The chain recombines TRBV4-3 with TRBJ1-2, with TRBD1 identical over 10 bases. After removal of 5 bases from V and 8 bases from J, the junction contained 5 bases not matched to a gene. The CDR3 is 13 amino acids. The V gene's germline CDR1 is LGHNA and CDR2 YSLEER. The CDR3 here is CASSFWDRGGYTF. The CDR3 DNA reads as TGCGCCAGCAGCTTCTGGGACAGGGGAGGCTACACCTTC.

This chain links TRBV25-1 with TRBJ1-6; D may be TRBD1 (5 bases). The germline V and J ends were trimmed by 6 bases and 9 bases, with 15 bases remaining between them. CDR1 and CDR2 from the germline V gene are MGHDK and SYGVNS. The CDR3 runs to 14 residues. The CDR3 coding sequence is TGTGCCAGCAGAGCCGGGACTGGGGGTTCACCCCTCCACTTT. Translated, it gives CASRAGTGGSPLHF.

V and J are TRBV29-1 and TRBJ1-1; D remains unclear. The germline V gene encodes CDR1 SQVTM and CDR2 ANQGSEA. CDR3 length: 14 residues. V shed 5 bases and J shed 0 bases, with 13 bases lying between them. The CDR3 DNA reads TGCAGCGTTCTCATCTTTAGCATGAACACTGAAGCTTTCTTT. Translating it yields CSVLIFSMNTEAFF.

This chain joins TRBV9 and TRBJ1-4; D not certain. The germline V gene has CDR1 SGDLS and CDR2 YYNGEE. V gave up 1 base and J gave up 0 bases, with 7 bases separating them. This CDR3 is 15 amino acids long. The CDR3 DNA reads as TGTGCCAGCAGCGTAAGCACAGCAACTAATGAAAAACTGTTTTTT. Translating it yields CASSVSTATNEKLFF.

The rearrangement joins TRBV19 to TRBJ1-1, with D tentatively TRBD1 (6 bases). V was pared by 4 bases and J by 8 bases, with 14 bases between. The germline gives CDR1 LNHDA, CDR2 SQIVND (reference sequence). This CDR3 has 13 residues. In DNA form, the CDR3 reads TGTGCCAGTAGTACGACTCACGGGACAGAAGCTTTCTTT. It translates to CASSTTHGTEAFF.

This chain links TRBV25-1 with TRBJ2-7, with 8 bases identical to TRBD2. V gave up 3 bases and J gave up 4 bases; unmatched junction bases: 5. Per germline, CDR1 MGHDK and CDR2 SYGVNS. The CDR3 runs 14 residues. Written as DNA, the CDR3 is TGTGCCAGCAGTGAGGCGGGGGGAGTTTACGAGCAGTACTTC. Amino acid sequence: CASSEAGGVYEQYF.

The gene calls are TRBV6-5 and TRBJ1-2, with D possibly matching TRBD1 (5 bases). Germline loops: CDR1 MNHEY, CDR2 SVGAGI. V was shortened by 0 bases and J by 2 bases, with 13 bases between the two germline ends. CDR3 length: 16 residues. DNA of the CDR3: TGTGCCAGCAGTTACTCGCCCCATGCAGGGAACTATGGCTACACCTTC. It translates to CASSYSPHAGNYGYTF.

This clone was seen a few times. The rearrangement uses TRBV4-3 and TRBJ2-1, with TRBD2 matching over 7 bases. With 0 bases clipped from V and 9 bases from J, the junction kept 8 bases outside the gene matches. Germline assignment: CDR1 LGHNA and CDR2 YSLEER. This CDR3 contains 15 residues. Here the CDR3 reads CASSQDNGGGREQFF. For the CDR3, the DNA is TGCGCCAGCAGCCAAGATAATGGCGGGGGTCGTGAGCAGTTCTTC.

V and J are TRBV30 and TRBJ2-3; D is unclear. Germline-derived CDR1 and CDR2 are GTSNPN and SVGIG (reference sequence). This CDR3 comprises 14 residues. Trimming removed 3 bases from V and 2 bases from J, with 12 bases in between. For the CDR3, the DNA is TGTGCCTGGAGCGCTAACAGAGCCACAGATACGCAGTATTTT. This gives the protein CAWSANRATDTQYF.

The chain joins TRBV5-8 to TRBJ2-3, with 8 bases that match TRBD2. The CDR3 has 19 amino acids. V trimming: 1 base; J trimming: 1 base; junction bases outside the gene matches: 14. CDR1 is SGHTS, CDR2 YDEGEE, per germline. CDR3 sequence: CASSLRLPGSGGRTDTQYF. The CDR3 nucleotides read TGTGCCAGCAGCTTGAGACTTCCTGGGAGCGGGGGACGCACAGATACGCAGTATTTT.

This chain links TRBV5-1 with TRBJ1-1; no definite D call. Between the trimmed V and J ends, which lost 5 bases and 3 bases, there was a span of 8 bases. The V gene's germline CDR1 is SGHRS and CDR2 YFSETQ. This CDR3 region has 12 residues. CDR3 sequence (DNA): TGCGCCAGCAGGTTCTTAGACACTGAAGCTTTCTTT. It is translated as CASRFLDTEAFF.